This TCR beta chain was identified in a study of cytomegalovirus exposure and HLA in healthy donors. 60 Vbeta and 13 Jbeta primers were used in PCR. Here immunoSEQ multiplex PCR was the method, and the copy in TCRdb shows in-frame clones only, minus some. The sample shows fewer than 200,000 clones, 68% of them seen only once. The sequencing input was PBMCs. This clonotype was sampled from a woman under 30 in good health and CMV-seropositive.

The CDR3 bases are TGTGCCAGCAGCCTCCCGGGACAGGGTAATTCACCCCTCCACTTT. It specifies CASSLPGQGNSPLHF. This sequence joins TRBV5-6 and TRBJ1-6, with 9 bases aligning to TRBD1. Germline values: CDR1 SGHDT, CDR2 YYEEEE. With V trimmed by 4 bases and J by 6 bases, 5 bases remained unmatched. This CDR3 is 15 amino acids long.